The sequence of this TCR beta chain was determined in a study of naive and memory T cell subsets. The CDR3 totals 15 residues. Trimming left V 1 base short and J 0 bases short, with 8 bases between. Per the germline V gene, CDR1 is SGHVS and CDR2 is FNYEAQ. About this clonotype itself: What it recognizes is unknown.

The study, taken as a whole, reports: Over 90% of naive TCR sequences appeared only once after error correction, unlike memory subsets. From naive to CM, EM and EMRA, diversity decreased and Gini increased.

An equimolar mix of two oligonucleotides served as the beta constant-region primer for TRBC1 and TRBC2. Ligated cDNA was amplified by four rounds of PCR with nested alpha and beta constant-region primers and SP2. A single record per CDR3 protein comes from TCRdb applying MiXCR to the UMI-ligation and nested PCR reads. The table has around 110,000 distinct CDR3 sequences, roughly 36% seen once. Separate alpha and beta amplification began at the second PCR step. This chain connects TRBV7-6 to TRBJ2-3, with D maybe TRBD2 (6 bases). The TCR comes from a human donor in good health. Sequencing was performed on central memory CD4+ T cells from blood. The CDR3 sequence is CASSLGGLSTDTQYF. In DNA, the CDR3 is TGTGCCAGCAGCTTAGGCGGACTAAGCACAGATACGCAGTATTTT. The full variable domain, completed using reference TRBV7-6 and TRBJ2-3, is GAGVSQSPRYKVTKRGQDVALRCDPISGHVSLYWYRQALGQGPEFLTYFNYEAQQDKSGLPNDRFSAERPEGSISTLTIQRTEQRDSAMYRCASSLGGLSTDTQYFGPGTRLTVL.